These T cell receptor beta chains were read from a single sample in a study of CXCR3-negative and CXCR3-positive naive CD8 T cells. Using the 5' RACE reads, TCRdb records one entry per CDR3 protein without DNA. The sample data list about 150,000 distinct CDR3 sequences. The sequencing sample was made of naive CXCR3+ CD8+ T cells from blood. The receptor source for this set is a human donor in good health. Some clones in this sample may be carry-over from other donors' samples. The CDR3 runs from the conserved cysteine through the conserved F or W. Each record gives: CDR3 length, J gene, V gene, CDR3 protein.

15	TRBJ2-2	TRBV12-3/TRBV12-4	CASSPRDESTGELFF
20	TRBJ2-2	TRBV2	CASSEARLAGGPEYSGELFF
12	TRBJ1-2	TRBV5-1	CASSLGGNGYTF
16	TRBJ2-3	TRBV7-6	CASSPREGGDTDTQYF
14	TRBJ2-1	TRBV27	CASNSESSYNEQFF
16	TRBJ2-7	TRBV7-2	CASSLESWAQPYEQYF
19	TRBJ2-1	TRBV3-1	CASSQDRLGPYSDGDEQFF
14	TRBJ2-7	TRBV21-1	CASSSRPVLYEQYF
15	TRBJ2-3	TRBV7-9	CASRSRSGTHATQYF
12	TRBJ2-6	TRBV12-3/TRBV12-4	CASTSGANVLTF
12	TRBJ1-2	TRBV29-1	CSVEVVDYGYTF
13	TRBJ1-2	TRBV29-1	CSVGHRDNYGYTF
14	TRBJ2-7	TRBV29-1	CSVETDSAAYEQYF
15	TRBJ2-2	TRBV12-3/TRBV12-4	CASSPTGVGVGELFF
17	TRBJ2-7	TRBV7-3	CARKCAATELSSYEQYF
13	TRBJ1-3	TRBV7-9	CASSSGSGNTIYF